Following are 18 T cell receptor beta chains from one sample sequenced in a study of Ad26.COV2.S vaccination and SARS-CoV-2 variants. Clones were sequenced by immunoSEQ multiplex PCR, and TCRdb holds only the in-frame ones, with some missing. The sample shows roughly 450,000 clones, 75% to 95% of them seen only once. As for treatment: about 20 received Ad26.COV2.S at low or high dose, single or two shots; roughly 5 received placebo; per-sample allocation not given. Vaccine and placebo recipients were sampled on day 63 after the first injection. Sample: peripheral blood, taken in a trial of Ad26.COV2.S vaccine versus placebo. These receptors were taken from a person between 18 and 59 years old who received the Ad26.COV2.S COVID-19 vaccine or a placebo.

The CDR3: CASSRDRDTEAFF. Written as DNA, the CDR3 is TGTGCCAGCAGTAGGGACAGGGACACTGAAGCTTTCTTT. The chain links TRBV6-5 to TRBJ1-1; 9 bases agree with TRBD1. The V segment lost 5 bases and the J segment 3 bases; nucleotides outside the gene matches: 1. Looked up from germline, CDR1 is MNHEY and CDR2 is SVGAGI. The CDR3 loop spans 13 amino acids.

The chain employs TRBV5-1 and TRBJ2-7; TRBD2 is a possible D gene (5 bases). Germline V gene lookup returns CDR1 SGHRS and CDR2 YFSETQ. The CDR3 sequence is 15 residues long. V lost 0 bases and J 5 bases, leaving 15 bases between the germline ends. The CDR3 DNA sequence: TGCGCCAGCAGCTTGGCCGAGTGGGAGCTCGACGAGCAGTACTTC. Residues: CASSLAEWELDEQYF.

The chain recombines TRBV5-4 with TRBJ2-3; 15 nucleotides match TRBD2. The trim removed 4 bases at V and 5 bases at J, leaving 8 bases unmatched. Germline lookup yields CDR1 SGHNT and CDR2 YYREEE (reference sequence). This CDR3 comprises 17 residues. CDR3 loop: CASSPRTSGRAEDTQYF. CDR3 coding DNA: TGTGCCAGCAGCCCCCGGACTAGCGGGAGGGCTGAAGATACGCAGTATTTT. Full variable domain (rest looked up from reference TRBV5-4 and TRBJ2-3): ETGVTQSPTHLIKTRGQQVTLRCSSQSGHNTVSWYQQALGQGPQFIFQYYREEENGRGNFPPRFSGLQFPNYSSELNVNALELDDSALYLCASSPRTSGRAEDTQYFGPGTRLTVL.

This chain joins TRBV28 and TRBJ1-1; D is possibly TRBD1 (5 bases). The germline CDR1 and CDR2 sequences are MDHEN and SYDVKM. V was clipped by 6 bases and J by 0 bases, with 5 bases between them. The CDR3 has 12 amino acids. The CDR3 sequence: CASRDMNTEAFF. DNA for the CDR3: TGTGCCAGCAGGGACATGAACACTGAAGCTTTCTTT. Drawing the rest from reference TRBV28 and TRBJ1-1, the complete variable domain is DVKVTQSSRYLVKRTGEKVFLECVQDMDHENMFWYRQDPGLGLRLIYFSYDVKMKEKGDIPEGYSVSREKKERFSLILESASTNQTSMYLCASRDMNTEAFFGQGTRLTVV.

This chain links TRBV18 with TRBJ2-2; a weak D match, TRBD1 (6 bases). The V and J ends lost 4 bases and 5 bases respectively, with 17 bases between them. The germline gives CDR1 KGHSH, CDR2 LQKENI. CDR3 length equals 16 residues. The CDR3 region is CASSLFRTVQTGELFF. Here the CDR3 DNA reads TGTGCCAGCTCACTCTTTCGGACAGTACAAACCGGGGAGCTGTTTTTT.

This chain links TRBV11-3 with TRBJ2-7; 10 nucleotides align to TRBD2. Trimming took 5 bases from V and 2 from J; bases not matched to a gene: 6. The germline V gene encodes CDR1 SGHNT and CDR2 YENEEA. The CDR3 is 15 residues long. This chain's CDR3 is CASSRSGRGTYEQYF. Here the CDR3 DNA reads TGTGCCAGCAGCCGAAGCGGGAGGGGAACCTACGAGCAGTACTTC.

The chain recombines TRBV29-1 with TRBJ2-3, with TRBD2 matching over 10 bases. Trimming removed 4 bases from V and 2 bases from J; junction bases left unmatched: 9. CDR1 and CDR2 from the germline V gene are SQVTM and ANQGSEA. The CDR3 covers 16 residues. The CDR3 sequence: CSVVLLLAGNTDTQYF. The CDR3 DNA sequence: TGCAGCGTTGTCCTCCTACTAGCGGGGAACACAGATACGCAGTATTTT.

The genes are TRBV27 and TRBJ1-4, with 9 bases that match TRBD1. The germline V gene has CDR1 MNHEY and CDR2 SMNVEV (reference sequence). The CDR3 is 18 amino acids. J was trimmed by 4 bases and V by 3 bases; bases with no gene match: 12. CDR3 DNA sequence: TGTGCCAGCAGTTTTGCAATACCGGGACAGGGTTTTAATGAAAAACTGTTTTTT. Translating it yields CASSFAIPGQGFNEKLFF.

The chain employs TRBV7-6 and TRBJ2-7; the D gene is possibly TRBD1 (5 bases). The V gene lost 1 base and the J gene lost 0 bases, with 7 bases spanning the gap. The germline gives CDR1 SGHVS, CDR2 FNYEAQ. This CDR3 has 14 residues. This CDR3 is CASSLGQNSYEQYF. The CDR3 DNA sequence: TGTGCCAGCAGCTTAGGACAGAACTCCTACGAGCAGTACTTC.

This chain uses TRBV6-2 or TRBV6-3 with TRBJ2-5; 8 positions match TRBD2. The V and J ends lost 6 bases and 3 bases, in that order; junction bases with no gene match: 3. The CDR3 has 13 residues. The germline V gene encodes CDR1 MNHEY and CDR2 SVGEGT. The DNA of the CDR3 is TGTGCCAGCAGCGGCGGGAGGAAAGAGACCCAGTACTTC. It specifies CASSGGRKETQYF.

J is TRBJ1-6 and V is TRBV9; 9 nucleotides line up with TRBD1. J gave up 5 bases and V 4 bases, and 4 bases lay outside the gene matches. Germline CDR1 SGDLS, CDR2 YYNGEE. This CDR3 is built from 15 residues. The DNA of the CDR3 is TGTGCCAGCAGCACGCGACAGGGGGATAATTCACCCCTCCACTTT. Its protein product is CASSTRQGDNSPLHF.

The gene calls are TRBV5-4 and TRBJ1-3, with D unresolved. CDR3 size: 15 residues. The ends were cut back, 0 bases at V and 2 bases at J, with 9 bases in the middle. Per germline, CDR1 SGHNT and CDR2 YYREEE (reference sequence). CDR3 loop: CASSLEGRPGNTIYF. The CDR3 coding sequence is TGTGCCAGCAGCTTGGAAGGGCGACCTGGAAACACCATATATTTT. Based on the CDR3 plus reference TRBV5-4 and TRBJ1-3, the full variable domain is ETGVTQSPTHLIKTRGQQVTLRCSSQSGHNTVSWYQQALGQGPQFIFQYYREEENGRGNFPPRFSGLQFPNYSSELNVNALELDDSALYLCASSLEGRPGNTIYFGEGSWLTVV.

The chain has TRBV7-2 and TRBJ1-1; D is perhaps TRBD1 (5 bases). The CDR3 totals 14 residues. V was clipped by 4 bases and J by 1 base, with 10 bases between them. Germline V gives CDR1 SGHTA, CDR2 FQGNSA. The CDR3 nucleotides read TGTGCCAGCAGCTCGACAGCCTGGAACACTGAAGCTTTCTTT. This encodes CASSSTAWNTEAFF.

CDR3 in amino acids: CASSSRGGREQYF. The CDR3 DNA follows: TGTGCCAGCAGTTCCCGGGGGGGGCGCGAGCAGTACTTC. The chain combines TRBV6-5 with TRBJ2-7; 8 positions agree with TRBD2. Germline V gene data show CDR1 as MNHEY and CDR2 as SVGAGI. Germline trimming cut 4 bases from V and 6 bases from J; bases unmatched to any gene: 5. CDR3 size: 13 residues.

This clone occurred once. The rearrangement links TRBV4-1 to TRBJ2-7; D remains unclear. V dropped 0 bases and J dropped 0 bases, with 9 bases sitting between them. This CDR3 is built from 15 residues. Germline CDR1 MGHRA, CDR2 YSYEKL. DNA for the CDR3: TGCGCCAGCAGCCAAGACTCGCTATCCTCCTACGAGCAGTACTTC. The encoded protein is CASSQDSLSSYEQYF.

The rearrangement uses TRBV5-4 and TRBJ2-7, with 9 bases identical to TRBD2. The CDR3 is 14 residues long. Germline CDR1 reads SGHNT; CDR2 reads YYREEE (reference sequence). V gave up 1 base and J gave up 6 bases; unmatched junction bases: 5. The CDR3 here is CASSLQLAGSEQYF. The CDR3 nucleotides are TGTGCCAGCAGCTTGCAGCTAGCGGGAAGCGAGCAGTACTTC.

The chain combines TRBV7-9 with TRBJ2-1; D possibly uses TRBD1 or TRBD2 (5 bases each). Germline values: CDR1 SEHNR, CDR2 FQNEAQ (reference sequence). This CDR3 spans 14 amino acids. The V gene lost 4 bases and the J gene lost 3 bases, with 10 bases spanning the gap. The CDR3 reads CASSSRDHYNEQFF. CDR3 in DNA: TGTGCCAGCAGCTCCCGGGACCACTACAATGAGCAGTTCTTC.

The J gene is TRBJ2-3, the V gene TRBV25-1; 9 nucleotides agree with TRBD1. V gave up 1 base and J gave up 2 bases; unmatched junction bases: 7. This CDR3 has 17 residues. Germline CDR1 is MGHDK and CDR2 is SYGVNS. The CDR3 is CASSEFRTGEITDTQYF. CDR3 nucleotides: TGTGCCAGCAGTGAATTTAGGACAGGGGAAATCACAGATACGCAGTATTTT.